The sequence of this T cell receptor beta chain was determined in a study of T cell clusters in autoimmune cytopenias. This clonotype shows up as medium-sized by frequency. Its antigen is not identified. Study outcomes and limitations: TRB repertoire shifts in secondary cytopenia and chronic lymphocytic leukemia mostly reflected lymphoma, not autoimmunity. Clustering suggested that physiological T cell clusters were missing in primary autoimmune cytopenia patients. Compared with active autoimmune hepatitis patients, healthy donors showed roughly 2.7-fold more exclusive TRB clusters.

This CDR3 is 15 amino acids long. Germline CDR1 is SQVTM and CDR2 is ANQGSEA. TRB was amplified by touch-down multiplex PCR, primer pools A and B combined. TCRdb reprocessed the multiplex PCR reads, with one entry per CDR3 protein and no DNA. This table lists approximately 4,900 distinct CDR3 sequences. TRB amplification used roughly 250 ng of peripheral blood genomic DNA. The clonotype originates from a human donor with an autoimmune cytopenia or autoimmune hepatitis (not recorded which). Sequences were obtained from peripheral blood. The gene calls are TRBV29-1 and TRBJ2-1; TCRdb names TRBD1, which stays unverified in the absence of DNA. CDR3: CSVERLQGSYNEQFF.